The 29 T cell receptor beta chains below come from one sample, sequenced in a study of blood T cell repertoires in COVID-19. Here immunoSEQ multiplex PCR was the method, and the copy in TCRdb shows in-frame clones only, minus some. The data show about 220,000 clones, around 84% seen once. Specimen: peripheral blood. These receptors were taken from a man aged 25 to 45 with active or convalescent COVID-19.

The CDR3 DNA reads TGTGCCAGCAGTTATTCAAACAGGGGGCTCCTTGGCTACACCTTC. Amino acid sequence: CASSYSNRGLLGYTF. This rearrangement joins TRBV6-5 to TRBJ1-2; TRBD1 agrees at 9 bases. This CDR3 has 15 residues. V was clipped by 3 bases and J by 7 bases; unmatched bases: 9. Germline lookup yields CDR1 MNHEY and CDR2 SVGAGI.

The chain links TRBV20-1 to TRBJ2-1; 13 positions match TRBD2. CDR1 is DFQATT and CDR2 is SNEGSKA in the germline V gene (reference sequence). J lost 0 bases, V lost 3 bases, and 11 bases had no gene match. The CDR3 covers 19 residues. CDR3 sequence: CSASIRPGLAGNSYNEQFF. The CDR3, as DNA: TGCAGTGCTAGTATCAGACCGGGACTAGCGGGAAACTCCTACAATGAGCAGTTCTTC.

CDR3 protein: CASSLGGGSETQYF. DNA of the CDR3: TGTGCCAGCAGCTTAGGGGGAGGGTCAGAGACCCAGTACTTC. The rearrangement links TRBV7-8 to TRBJ2-5, with 7 bases identical to TRBD2. The CDR3 loop spans 14 amino acids. Unmatched junction bases numbered 3, after V lost 1 base and J lost 4 bases. Germline V lookup: CDR1 SGHVS, CDR2 FQNEAQ. Based on the CDR3 plus reference TRBV7-8 and TRBJ2-5, the full variable domain is GAGVSQSPRYKVAKRGQDVALRCDPISGHVSLFWYQQALGQGPEFLTYFQNEAQLDKSGLPSDRFFAERPEGSVSTLKIQRTQQEDSAVYLCASSLGGGSETQYFGPGTRLLVL.

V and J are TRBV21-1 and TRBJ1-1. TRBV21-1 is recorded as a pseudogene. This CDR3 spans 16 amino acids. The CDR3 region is CASSLKGGRMNTEAFF. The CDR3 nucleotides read TGTGCCAGCAGCCTAAAGGGAGGACGAATGAACACTGAAGCTTTCTTT.

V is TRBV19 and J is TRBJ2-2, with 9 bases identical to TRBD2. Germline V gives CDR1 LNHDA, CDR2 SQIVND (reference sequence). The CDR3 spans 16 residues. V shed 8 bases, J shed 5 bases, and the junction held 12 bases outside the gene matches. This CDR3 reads CASRGGMTSGTGELFF. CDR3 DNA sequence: TGTGCCAGTCGAGGGGGGATGACTAGCGGTACCGGGGAGCTGTTTTTT.

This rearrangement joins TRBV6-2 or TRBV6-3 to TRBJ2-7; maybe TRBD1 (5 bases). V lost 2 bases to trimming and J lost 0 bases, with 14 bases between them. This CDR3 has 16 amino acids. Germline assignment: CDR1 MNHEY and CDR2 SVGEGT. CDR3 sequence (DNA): TGTGCCAGCAGTTACGTCAGGGTCCCGAGCTCCTACGAGCAGTACTTC. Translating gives CASSYVRVPSSYEQYF.

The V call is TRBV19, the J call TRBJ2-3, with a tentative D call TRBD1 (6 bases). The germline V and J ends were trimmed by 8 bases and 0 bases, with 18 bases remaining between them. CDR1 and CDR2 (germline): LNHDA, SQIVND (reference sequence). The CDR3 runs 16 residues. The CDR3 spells CASAIPGAVSTDTQYF. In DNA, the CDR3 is TGTGCCAGTGCCATCCCAGGGGCTGTAAGCACAGATACGCAGTATTTT. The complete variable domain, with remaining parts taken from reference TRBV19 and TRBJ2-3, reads DGGITQSPKYLFRKEGQNVTLSCEQNLNHDAMYWYRQDPGQGLRLIYYSQIVNDFQKGDIAEGYSVSREKKESFPLTVTSAQKNPTAFYLCASAIPGAVSTDTQYFGPGTRLTVL.

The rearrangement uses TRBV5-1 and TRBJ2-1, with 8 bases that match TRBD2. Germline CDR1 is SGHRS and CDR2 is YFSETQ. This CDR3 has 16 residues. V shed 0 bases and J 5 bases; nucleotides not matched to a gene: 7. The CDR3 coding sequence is TGCGCCAGCAGCTTGGTTCCCCTAGCGGGTAACAATGAGCAGTTCTTC. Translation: CASSLVPLAGNNEQFF.

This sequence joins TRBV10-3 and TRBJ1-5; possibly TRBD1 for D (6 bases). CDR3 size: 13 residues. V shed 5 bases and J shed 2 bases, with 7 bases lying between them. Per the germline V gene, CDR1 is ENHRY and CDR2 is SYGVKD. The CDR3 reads CAISKGGNQPQHF. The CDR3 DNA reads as TGTGCCATCAGTAAGGGGGGCAATCAGCCCCAGCATTTT.

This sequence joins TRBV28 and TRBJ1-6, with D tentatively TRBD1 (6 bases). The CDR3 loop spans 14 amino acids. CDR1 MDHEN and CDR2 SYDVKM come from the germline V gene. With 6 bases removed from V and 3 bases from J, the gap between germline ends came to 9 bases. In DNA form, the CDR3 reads TGTGCCAGCAGAGGACAGATCTATAATTCACCCCTCCACTTT. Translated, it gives CASRGQIYNSPLHF.

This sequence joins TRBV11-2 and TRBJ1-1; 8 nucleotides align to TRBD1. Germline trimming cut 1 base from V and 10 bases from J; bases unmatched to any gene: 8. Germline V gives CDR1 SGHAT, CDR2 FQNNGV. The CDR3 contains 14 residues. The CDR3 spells CASSLAAGGRLAFF. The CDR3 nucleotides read TGTGCCAGCAGCTTAGCGGCAGGGGGCCGGCTAGCTTTCTTT.

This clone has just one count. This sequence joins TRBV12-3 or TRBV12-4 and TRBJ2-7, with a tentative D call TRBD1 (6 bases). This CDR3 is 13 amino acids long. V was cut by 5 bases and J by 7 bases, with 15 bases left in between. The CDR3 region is CASSLRQGWEQYF. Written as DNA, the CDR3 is TGTGCCAGCAGTCTGCGCCAGGGGTGGGAGCAGTACTTC.

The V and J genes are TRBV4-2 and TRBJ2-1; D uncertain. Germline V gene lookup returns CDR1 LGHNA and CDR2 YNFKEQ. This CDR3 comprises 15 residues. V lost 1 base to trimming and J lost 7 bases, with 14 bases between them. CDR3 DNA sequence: TGTGCCAGCAGCCAAGGCGTGCTAACGCATAATGAGCAGTTCTTC. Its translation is CASSQGVLTHNEQFF.

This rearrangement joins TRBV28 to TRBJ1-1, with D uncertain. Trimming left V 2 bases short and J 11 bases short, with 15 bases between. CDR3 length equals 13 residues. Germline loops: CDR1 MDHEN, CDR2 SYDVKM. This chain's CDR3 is CASSLAPVVSAFF. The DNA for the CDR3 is TGTGCCAGCAGTTTAGCCCCAGTGGTGTCGGCTTTCTTT.

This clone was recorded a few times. CDR3 DNA: TGTGCCACCAGCAGAGATCCGTCTCTAGGTTACTCGAGCTCCTACAATGAGCAGTTCTTC. Translating gives CATSRDPSLGYSSSYNEQFF. The chain links TRBV15 to TRBJ2-1; D call uncertain. This CDR3 has 20 residues. V was pared by 0 bases and J by 0 bases, with 21 bases between. CDR1 and CDR2 from the germline V gene are LNHNV and YYDKDF (reference sequence).

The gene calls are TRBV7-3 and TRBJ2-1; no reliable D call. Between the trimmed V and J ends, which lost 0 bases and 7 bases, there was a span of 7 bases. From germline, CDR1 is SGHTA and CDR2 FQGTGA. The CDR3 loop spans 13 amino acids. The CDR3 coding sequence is TGTGCCAGCAGCTTAACCCTAGTGAATGAGCAGTTCTTC. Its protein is CASSLTLVNEQFF.

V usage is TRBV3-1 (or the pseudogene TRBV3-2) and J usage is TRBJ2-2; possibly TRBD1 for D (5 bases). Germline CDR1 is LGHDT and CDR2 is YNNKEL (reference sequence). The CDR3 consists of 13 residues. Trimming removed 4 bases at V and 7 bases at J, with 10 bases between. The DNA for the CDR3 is TGTGCCAGCAGCCGAAGTAGGGGCGGGGAGCTGTTTTTT. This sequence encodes CASSRSRGGELFF.

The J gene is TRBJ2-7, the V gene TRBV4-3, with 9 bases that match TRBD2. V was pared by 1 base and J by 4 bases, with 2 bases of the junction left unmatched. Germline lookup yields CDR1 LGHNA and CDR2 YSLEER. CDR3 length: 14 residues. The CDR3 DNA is TGCGCCAGCAGCCAAGTGGCGGGAGGGTACGAGCAGTACTTC. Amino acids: CASSQVAGGYEQYF.

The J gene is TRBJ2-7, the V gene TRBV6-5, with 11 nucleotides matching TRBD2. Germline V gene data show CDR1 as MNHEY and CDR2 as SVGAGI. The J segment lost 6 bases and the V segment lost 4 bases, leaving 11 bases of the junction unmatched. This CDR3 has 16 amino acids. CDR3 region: CASSSVIAGGPSEQYF. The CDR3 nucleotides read TGTGCCAGCAGTTCGGTTATAGCGGGAGGGCCTAGCGAGCAGTACTTC.

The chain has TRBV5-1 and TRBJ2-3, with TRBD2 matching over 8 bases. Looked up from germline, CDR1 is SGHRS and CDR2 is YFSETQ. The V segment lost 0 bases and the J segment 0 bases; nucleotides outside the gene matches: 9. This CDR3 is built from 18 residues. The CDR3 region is CASSLVGSGVKSTDTQYF. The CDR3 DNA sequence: TGCGCCAGCAGCTTGGTTGGTAGCGGGGTAAAGAGCACAGATACGCAGTATTTT.

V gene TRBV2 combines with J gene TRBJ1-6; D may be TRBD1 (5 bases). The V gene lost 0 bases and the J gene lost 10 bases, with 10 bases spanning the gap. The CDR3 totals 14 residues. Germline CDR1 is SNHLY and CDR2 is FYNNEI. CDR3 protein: CASSEAGERSPLHF. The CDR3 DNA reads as TGTGCCAGCAGTGAAGCAGGGGAACGCTCACCCCTCCACTTT.

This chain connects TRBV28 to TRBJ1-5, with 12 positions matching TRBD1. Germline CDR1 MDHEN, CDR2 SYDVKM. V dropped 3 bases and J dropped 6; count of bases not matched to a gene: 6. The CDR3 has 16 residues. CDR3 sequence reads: CASSFLGTGGVQPQHF. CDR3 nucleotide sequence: TGTGCCAGCAGTTTCCTCGGGACAGGGGGCGTTCAGCCCCAGCATTTT.

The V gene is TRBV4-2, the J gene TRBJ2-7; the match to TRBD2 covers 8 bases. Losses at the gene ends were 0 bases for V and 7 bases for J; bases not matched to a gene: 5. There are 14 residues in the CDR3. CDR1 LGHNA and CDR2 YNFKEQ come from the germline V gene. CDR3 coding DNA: TGTGCCAGCAGCCAAGAAAGCGGGAGCGGAGAGCAGTACTTC. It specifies CASSQESGSGEQYF.

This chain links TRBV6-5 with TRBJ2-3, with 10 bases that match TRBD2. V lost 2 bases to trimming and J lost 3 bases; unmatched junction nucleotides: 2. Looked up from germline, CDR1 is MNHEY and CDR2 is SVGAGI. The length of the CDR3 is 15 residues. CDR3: CASSYTSGKTDTQYF. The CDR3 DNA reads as TGTGCCAGCAGTTACACTAGCGGGAAAACAGATACGCAGTATTTT.

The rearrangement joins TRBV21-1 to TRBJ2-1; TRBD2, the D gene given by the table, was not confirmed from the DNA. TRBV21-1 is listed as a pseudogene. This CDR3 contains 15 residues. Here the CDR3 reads CARSKEPKTYNEQFF. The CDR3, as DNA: TGTGCCAGATCCAAAGAGCCCAAAACCTACAATGAGCAGTTCTTC.

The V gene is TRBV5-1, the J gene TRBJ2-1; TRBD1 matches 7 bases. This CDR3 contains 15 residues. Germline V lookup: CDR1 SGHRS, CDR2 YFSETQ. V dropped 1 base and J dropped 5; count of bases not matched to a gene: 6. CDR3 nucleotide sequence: TGCGCCAGCAGCTTGCTCGGGACAGCTGACAATGAGCAGTTCTTC. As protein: CASSLLGTADNEQFF.

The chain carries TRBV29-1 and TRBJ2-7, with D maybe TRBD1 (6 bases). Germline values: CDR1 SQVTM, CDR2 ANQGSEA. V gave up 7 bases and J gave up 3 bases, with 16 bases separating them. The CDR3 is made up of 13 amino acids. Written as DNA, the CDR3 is TGCAGCGCCACCGCAGGGGTAAGCTACGAGCAGTACTTC. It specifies CSATAGVSYEQYF.

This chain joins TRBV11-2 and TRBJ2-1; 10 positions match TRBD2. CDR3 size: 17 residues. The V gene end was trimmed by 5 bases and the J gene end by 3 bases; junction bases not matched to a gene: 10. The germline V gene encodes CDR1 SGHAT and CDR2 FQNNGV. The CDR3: CASSLLSLAGVYNEQFF. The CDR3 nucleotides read TGTGCCAGCAGCCTCCTATCTCTAGCGGGAGTCTACAATGAGCAGTTCTTC.

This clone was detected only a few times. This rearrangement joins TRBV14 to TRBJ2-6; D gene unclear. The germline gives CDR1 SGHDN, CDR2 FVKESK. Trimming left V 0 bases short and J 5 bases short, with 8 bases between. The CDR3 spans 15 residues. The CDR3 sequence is CASSQDRSRANVLTF. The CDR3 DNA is TGTGCCAGCAGCCAAGATCGGTCTCGGGCCAACGTCCTGACTTTC.